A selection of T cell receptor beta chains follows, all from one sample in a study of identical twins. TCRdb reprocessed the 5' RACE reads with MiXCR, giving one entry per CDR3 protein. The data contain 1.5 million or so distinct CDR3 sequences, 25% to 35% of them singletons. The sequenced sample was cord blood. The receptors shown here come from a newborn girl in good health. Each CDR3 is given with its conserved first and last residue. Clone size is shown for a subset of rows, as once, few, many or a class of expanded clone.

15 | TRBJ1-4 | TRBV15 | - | CATTYPGSDDQKLFF
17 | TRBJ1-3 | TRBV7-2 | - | CASSLVETGAAGNTIYF
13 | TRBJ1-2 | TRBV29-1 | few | CSVDVGGAYGYTF
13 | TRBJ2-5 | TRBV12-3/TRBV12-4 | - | CASSQPLGNEQYF
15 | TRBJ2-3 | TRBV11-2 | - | CASSLAGRAADTQYF
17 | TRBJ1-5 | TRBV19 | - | CASSMAVQRAVDQPQHF
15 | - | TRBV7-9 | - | CASSLADRPGHEQYF
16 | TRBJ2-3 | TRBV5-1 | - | CASSLAGTSRTDTQYF
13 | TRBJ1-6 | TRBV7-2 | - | CASSLVQGTPLHF
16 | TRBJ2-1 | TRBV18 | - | CASSPHLAGAYREQFF
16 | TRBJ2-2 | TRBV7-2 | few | CASSLVPPAHTGELFF
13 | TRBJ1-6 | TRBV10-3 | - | CAIRPQVNSPLHF
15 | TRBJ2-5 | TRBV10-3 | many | CAISEIGTGQETQYF
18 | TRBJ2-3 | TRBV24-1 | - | CATSDLAGGPDGTDTQYF
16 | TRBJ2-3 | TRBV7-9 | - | CASSLAVTSGPDTQYF
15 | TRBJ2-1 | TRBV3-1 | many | CASSQGTSAYNEQFF
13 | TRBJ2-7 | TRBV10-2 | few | CASRIPSRDEQYF
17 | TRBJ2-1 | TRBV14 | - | CASSQARSRTMYNEQFF
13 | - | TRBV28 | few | CASSLDSLMTQYF
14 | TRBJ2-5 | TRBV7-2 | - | CASSLAGLVNEQYF
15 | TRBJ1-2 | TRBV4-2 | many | CASSQEQHGPYGYTF
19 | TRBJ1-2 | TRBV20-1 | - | CSALTYRGRIVGGNYGYTF
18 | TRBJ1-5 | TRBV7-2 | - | CASSLTFRGVDSNQPQHF
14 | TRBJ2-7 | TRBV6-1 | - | CASSEETRVHEQYF